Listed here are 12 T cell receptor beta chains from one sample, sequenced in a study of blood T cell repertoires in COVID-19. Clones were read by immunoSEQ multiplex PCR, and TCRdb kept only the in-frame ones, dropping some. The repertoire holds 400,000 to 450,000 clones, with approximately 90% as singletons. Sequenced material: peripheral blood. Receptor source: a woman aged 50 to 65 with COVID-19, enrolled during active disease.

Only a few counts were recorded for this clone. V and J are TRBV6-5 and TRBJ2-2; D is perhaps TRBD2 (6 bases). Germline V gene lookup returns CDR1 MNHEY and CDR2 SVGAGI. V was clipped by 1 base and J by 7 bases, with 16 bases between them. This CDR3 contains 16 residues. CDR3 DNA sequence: TGTGCCAGCAGTTACTTGTCGGCAGGGAGGAACGGGGAGCTGTTTTTT. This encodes CASSYLSAGRNGELFF.

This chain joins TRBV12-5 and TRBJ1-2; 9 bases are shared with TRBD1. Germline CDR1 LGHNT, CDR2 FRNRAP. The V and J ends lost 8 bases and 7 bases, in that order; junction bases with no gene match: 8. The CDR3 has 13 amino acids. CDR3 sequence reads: CASRGQGGSGYTF. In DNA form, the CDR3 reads TGTGCTAGTCGGGGACAGGGAGGGTCTGGCTACACCTTC.

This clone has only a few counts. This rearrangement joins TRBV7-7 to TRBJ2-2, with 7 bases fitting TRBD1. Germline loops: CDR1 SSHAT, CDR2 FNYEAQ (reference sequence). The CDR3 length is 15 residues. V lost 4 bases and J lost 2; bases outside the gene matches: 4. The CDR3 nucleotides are TGTGCCAGCAGCTCTGGGACAGCTAACACCGGGGAGCTGTTTTTT. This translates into CASSSGTANTGELFF. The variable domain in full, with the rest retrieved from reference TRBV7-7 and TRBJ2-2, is GAGVSQSPRYKVTKRGQDVTLRCDPISSHATLYWYQQALGQGPEFLTYFNYEAQPDKSGLPSDRFSAERPEGSISTLTIQRTEQRDSAMYRCASSSGTANTGELFFGEGSRLTVL.

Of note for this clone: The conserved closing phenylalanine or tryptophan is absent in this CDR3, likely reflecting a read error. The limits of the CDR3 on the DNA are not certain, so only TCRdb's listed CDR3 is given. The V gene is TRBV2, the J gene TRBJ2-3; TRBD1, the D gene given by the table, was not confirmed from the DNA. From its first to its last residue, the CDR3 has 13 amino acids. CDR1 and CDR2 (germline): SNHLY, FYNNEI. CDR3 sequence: CASSEAPGDHRPH.

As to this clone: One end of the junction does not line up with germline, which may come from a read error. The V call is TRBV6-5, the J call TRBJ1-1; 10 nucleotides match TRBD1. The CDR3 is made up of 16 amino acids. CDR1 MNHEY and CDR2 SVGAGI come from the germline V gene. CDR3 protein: CASSNSTGGVDTEAFF. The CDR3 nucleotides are TGTGCCAGCAGTAACTCGACAGGGGGCGTCGACACTGAAGCTTTCTTT.

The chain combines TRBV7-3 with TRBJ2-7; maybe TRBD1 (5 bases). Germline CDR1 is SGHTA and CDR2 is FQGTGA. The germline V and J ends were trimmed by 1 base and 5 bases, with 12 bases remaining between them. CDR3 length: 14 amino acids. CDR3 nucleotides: TGTGCCAGCAGCTTAAGTCCAGGGCGAAACGAGCAGTACTTC. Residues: CASSLSPGRNEQYF.

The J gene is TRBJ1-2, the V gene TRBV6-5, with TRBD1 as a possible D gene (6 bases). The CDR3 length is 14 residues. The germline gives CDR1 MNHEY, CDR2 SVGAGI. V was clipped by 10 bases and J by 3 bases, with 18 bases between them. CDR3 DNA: TGTGCCACCTATCTTCGGGGGGCTGACTATGGCTACACCTTC. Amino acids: CATYLRGADYGYTF.

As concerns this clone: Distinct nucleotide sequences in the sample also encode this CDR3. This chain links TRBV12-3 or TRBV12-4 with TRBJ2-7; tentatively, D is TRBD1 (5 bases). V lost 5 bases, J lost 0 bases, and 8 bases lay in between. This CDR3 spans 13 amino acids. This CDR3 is CASSPDSSYEQYF. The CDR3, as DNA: TGTGCCAGCAGTCCCGACAGCTCCTACGAGCAGTACTTC.

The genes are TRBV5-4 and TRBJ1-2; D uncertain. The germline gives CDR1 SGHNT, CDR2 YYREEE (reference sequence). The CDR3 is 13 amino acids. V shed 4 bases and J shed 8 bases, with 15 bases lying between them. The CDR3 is CASSLPQELGYTF. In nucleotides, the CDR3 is TGTGCCAGCAGCCTTCCCCAAGAACTGGGCTACACCTTC.

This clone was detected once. In DNA form, the CDR3 reads TGTGCCAGCTCTATCGGGACAGCCGAACCCAATGAGCAGTTCTTC. This codes for CASSIGTAEPNEQFF. The chain combines TRBV6-5 with TRBJ2-1, with TRBD1 matching over 7 bases. The CDR3 length is 15 residues. Losses at the gene ends were 8 bases for V and 6 bases for J; bases not matched to a gene: 13. Germline V gives CDR1 MNHEY, CDR2 SVGAGI.

The CDR3 nucleotides read TGTGCCAGCAGGAACCGGGGGGCGGATAGTAATGAAAAACTGTTTTTT. This sequence encodes CASRNRGADSNEKLFF. This sequence joins TRBV28 and TRBJ1-4, with a tentative D call TRBD1 (6 bases). Germline V CDR1 and CDR2: MDHEN, SYDVKM. V was cut by 6 bases and J by 4 bases, with 18 bases left in between. The CDR3 sequence is 16 residues long.

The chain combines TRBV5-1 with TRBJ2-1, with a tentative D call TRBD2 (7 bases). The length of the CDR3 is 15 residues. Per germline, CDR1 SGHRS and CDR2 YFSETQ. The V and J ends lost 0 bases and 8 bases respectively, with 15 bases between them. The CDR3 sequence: CASSLAEGGRDEQFF. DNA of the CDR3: TGCGCCAGCAGCTTGGCCGAGGGGGGGCGCGATGAGCAGTTCTTC.